One and the same sample provided the 14 T cell receptor beta chains below, sequenced in a study of T cell responses to AZD1222 COVID-19 vaccine. Libraries were prepared by immunoSEQ multiplex PCR; TCRdb keeps only in-frame clonotypes and omits some of them. There are about 81,000 clones in the sample; 91% occur only once, and approximately 8% lies in the top ten. The sequences come from peripheral blood, collected 28 days after the second AZD1222 dose. These receptor sequences come from an adult who received the AZD1222 COVID-19 vaccine.

This chain joins TRBV27 and TRBJ2-7; D may be TRBD1 (6 bases). V lost 3 bases, J lost 0 bases, and 12 bases lay in between. This CDR3 is 15 amino acids long. Per the germline V gene, CDR1 is MNHEY and CDR2 is SMNVEV (reference sequence). CDR3 nucleotide sequence: TGTGCCAGCAGTTTCGGCACAGGGATCTCCTACGAGCAGTACTTC. This codes for CASSFGTGISYEQYF.

V and J are TRBV27 and TRBJ2-1; D remains ambiguous. Per the germline V gene, CDR1 is MNHEY and CDR2 is SMNVEV (reference sequence). This CDR3 is built from 11 residues. Trimming stripped 4 bases from V and 8 bases from J, with 6 bases between. The CDR3 loop is CASSSWDEQFF. In DNA, the CDR3 is TGTGCCAGCAGTTCCTGGGATGAGCAGTTCTTC.

This clone was counted a single time. This chain joins TRBV28 and TRBJ1-5; the D gene is possibly TRBD1 (5 bases). Germline V CDR1 and CDR2: MDHEN, SYDVKM. The CDR3 length is 12 residues. V shed 10 bases and J shed 2 bases, with 9 bases lying between them. The CDR3 reads CATGGGNQPQHF. CDR3 nucleotide sequence: TGTGCCACGGGGGGGGGCAATCAGCCCCAGCATTTT.

This chain links TRBV29-1 with TRBJ2-2, with TRBD2 matching 8 bases. J was trimmed by 7 bases and V by 4 bases; bases with no gene match: 5. From germline, CDR1 is SQVTM and CDR2 ANQGSEA. This CDR3 region has 13 residues. CDR3 sequence reads: CSVVGTRSGELFF. In nucleotides, the CDR3 is TGCAGCGTTGTGGGGACTAGGAGCGGGGAGCTGTTTTTT.

The rearrangement joins TRBV10-3 to TRBJ2-1; D is possibly TRBD1 (6 bases). The CDR3 has 14 amino acids. The V gene's germline CDR1 is ENHRY and CDR2 SYGVKD. Trimming took off 7 bases at V and 3 bases at J, with 13 bases between the two ends. CDR3 sequence: CAINTGTHYNEQFF. The CDR3 DNA sequence: TGTGCCATCAACACCGGGACACACTACAATGAGCAGTTCTTC.

V gene TRBV2 combines with J gene TRBJ2-2, with no clear D. Germline CDR1 is SNHLY and CDR2 is FYNNEI. The CDR3 is made up of 14 amino acids. Trimming removed 1 base from V and 8 bases from J, with 11 bases in between. The CDR3 is CASSEGQPRGELFF. CDR3 in DNA: TGTGCCAGCAGTGAAGGCCAACCAAGGGGGGAGCTGTTTTTT.

The sample holds one count of this clone. This chain connects TRBV4-3 to TRBJ1-1, with a tentative D call TRBD1 (5 bases). Deletions cut 4 bases from V and 3 bases from J, with 9 bases between. The CDR3 is 13 amino acids. Per germline, CDR1 LGHNA and CDR2 YSLEER. The DNA of the CDR3 is TGCGCCAGCAGCCCCGGACATTACACTGAAGCTTTCTTT. This sequence encodes CASSPGHYTEAFF.

As for this clone: At one boundary the junction diverges from the germline segment, which might be a read error. V and J are TRBV3-1 (or the pseudogene TRBV3-2) and TRBJ1-1; maybe TRBD1 (5 bases). Germline CDR1 is LGHDT and CDR2 is YNNKEL (reference sequence). CDR3 length: 15 residues. In DNA, the CDR3 is TGTGCCAGCACCCAACTTGGGGGGTTAAGCACTGAAGCTTTCTTT. Its protein product is CASTQLGGLSTEAFF.

V and J are TRBV3-1 (or the pseudogene TRBV3-2) and TRBJ2-1; D is unclear. The CDR3 consists of 15 residues. V was shortened by 0 bases and J by 0 bases, with 6 bases between the two germline ends. Germline assignment: CDR1 LGHDT and CDR2 YNNKEL (reference sequence). The CDR3 is CASSQDQVSYNEQFF. CDR3 coding DNA: TGTGCCAGCAGCCAAGACCAGGTCTCCTACAATGAGCAGTTCTTC.

The chain combines TRBV6-5 with TRBJ2-1, with D possibly matching TRBD2 (5 bases). The CDR3 has 14 amino acids. V lost 5 bases and J lost 0, with 8 bases in between. In germline, CDR1 is MNHEY, CDR2 SVGAGI. CDR3 bases: TGTGCCAGCAGTAGTGGACTCTCCTACAATGAGCAGTTCTTC. Its protein product is CASSSGLSYNEQFF.

The chain recombines TRBV15 with TRBJ2-1, with 11 positions matching TRBD1. V lost 3 bases, J lost 15 bases, and 7 bases stayed unmatched. This CDR3 comprises 13 residues. CDR1 is LNHNV, CDR2 YYDKDF, per germline (reference sequence). CDR3 coding DNA: TGTGCCACCAGCAGGGATTGGACAGGGGGCTTGTTCTTC. Residues: CATSRDWTGGLFF.

J is TRBJ2-7 and V is TRBV6-2 or TRBV6-3, with D perhaps assigned TRBD1 or TRBD2 (5 bases each). This CDR3 region has 14 residues. Trimming took 0 bases from V and 6 from J, leaving 12 bases between them. Germline CDR1 is MNHEY and CDR2 is SVGEGT. The CDR3 sequence is CASSYSPGHAEQYF. Written as DNA, the CDR3 is TGTGCCAGCAGTTACTCCCCGGGGCACGCCGAGCAGTACTTC.

The J gene is TRBJ2-2, the V gene TRBV27; perhaps TRBD1 as D (5 bases). Germline V CDR1 and CDR2: MNHEY, SMNVEV (reference sequence). This CDR3 region has 12 residues. V lost 5 bases and J 8 bases, leaving 9 bases between the germline ends. Here the CDR3 DNA reads TGTGCCAGCAGTCTCAGGGATGGGGAGCTGTTTTTT. Its translation is CASSLRDGELFF.

This chain connects TRBV18 to TRBJ2-7, with a weak D call TRBD1 (6 bases). V was shortened by 2 bases and J by 0 bases, with 8 bases between the two germline ends. This CDR3 spans 14 amino acids. In germline, CDR1 is KGHSH, CDR2 LQKENI. CDR3 DNA sequence: TGTGCCAGCTCACCAGGACAGATCTCCTACGAGCAGTACTTC. Translated: CASSPGQISYEQYF.